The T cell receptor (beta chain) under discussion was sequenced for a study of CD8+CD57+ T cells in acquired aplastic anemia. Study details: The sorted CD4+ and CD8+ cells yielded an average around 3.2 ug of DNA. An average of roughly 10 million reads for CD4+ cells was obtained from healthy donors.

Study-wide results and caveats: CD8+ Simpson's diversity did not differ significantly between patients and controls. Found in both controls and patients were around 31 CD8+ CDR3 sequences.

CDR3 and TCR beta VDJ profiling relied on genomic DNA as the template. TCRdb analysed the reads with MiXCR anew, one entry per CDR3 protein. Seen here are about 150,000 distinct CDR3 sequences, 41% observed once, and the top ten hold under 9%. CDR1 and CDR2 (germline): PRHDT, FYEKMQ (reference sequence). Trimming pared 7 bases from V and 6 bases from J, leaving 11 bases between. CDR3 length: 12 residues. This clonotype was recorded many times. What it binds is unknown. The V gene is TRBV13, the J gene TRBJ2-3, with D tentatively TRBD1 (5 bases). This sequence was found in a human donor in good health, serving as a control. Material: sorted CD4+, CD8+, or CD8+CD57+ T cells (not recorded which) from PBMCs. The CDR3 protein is CASTGWRDTQYF. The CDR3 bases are TGTGCCAGCACAGGGTGGCGCGATACGCAGTATTTT.